These 7 T cell receptor beta chains share one sample of origin, sequenced in a study of blood T cells in healthy people across ages. Primers used in a second PCR of about 7 to 11 cycles were a sample-barcoded 5' primer and a J-beta primer mix. From the 5' RACE reads, TCRdb called clonotypes with MiXCR, one entry per CDR3 protein. The data show fewer than 700,000 distinct CDR3 sequences, roughly 48% seen once. The sequenced material came from blood. The receptors derive from a man older than 75 in good health.

The V gene is TRBV3-1, the J gene TRBJ1-2; D gene unclear. Trimming stripped 7 bases from V and 8 bases from J, with 14 bases between. There are 12 residues in the CDR3. CDR1 and CDR2 from the germline V gene are LGHDT and YNNKEL (reference sequence). The CDR3 loop reads CASNGEVGGYTF. CDR3 DNA: TGTGCCAGCAACGGGGAGGTAGGAGGCTACACCTTC.

For this clonotype: A read error may be the cause here, since a much bigger clone is one base away. V is TRBV6-6 and J is TRBJ1-6, with D unclear. The CDR3 contains 14 residues. Germline CDR1 MNHNY, CDR2 SVGAGI (reference sequence). The CDR3 bases are TGTGCCAGCACCCTTCGTTCCGCCGGGTCACCCCCCCACTTT. Its protein product is CASTLRSAGSPPHF.

The V gene is TRBV7-2, the J gene TRBJ1-2; D not certain. The CDR3 is 14 residues long. Trimming pared 0 bases from V and 4 bases from J, leaving 9 bases between. CDR1 and CDR2 (germline): SGHTA, FQGNSA. The CDR3 nucleotides read TGTGCCAGCAGCTTAGCAGGGTTAGCCTATGGCTACACCTTC. The encoded protein is CASSLAGLAYGYTF.

V gene TRBV6-5 combines with J gene TRBJ2-7, with a possible D match to TRBD2 (6 bases). The V gene's germline CDR1 is MNHEY and CDR2 SVGAGI. There are 14 residues in the CDR3. V was trimmed by 0 bases and J by 4 bases, leaving 10 bases between them. CDR3 residues: CASSYSGEAYEQYF. In DNA, the CDR3 is TGTGCCAGCAGTTACTCAGGGGAGGCGTACGAGCAGTACTTC.

This clonotype showed up many times. The CDR3 region is CSASGQGTDTQYF. In nucleotides, the CDR3 is TGCAGCGCATCGGGACAGGGGACAGATACGCAGTATTTT. This sequence joins TRBV20-1 and TRBJ2-3; 10 bases agree with TRBD1. CDR1 is DFQATT, CDR2 SNEGSKA, per germline (reference sequence). The CDR3 extends over 13 amino acids.

The chain couples TRBV27 to TRBJ2-1, with 9 bases matching TRBD1. The germline V gene has CDR1 MNHEY and CDR2 SMNVEV (reference sequence). The CDR3 totals 17 residues. V shed 6 bases and J 5 bases; nucleotides not matched to a gene: 14. This CDR3 is CASRTGTGKGRDNEQFF. CDR3 in DNA: TGTGCCAGCAGGACCGGGACAGGGAAGGGTCGGGACAATGAGCAGTTCTTC.

This clonotype was seen a handful of times. The chain links TRBV6-6 to TRBJ1-2; D call uncertain. V lost 2 bases to trimming and J lost 8 bases, with 18 bases between them. Germline V gene lookup returns CDR1 MNHNY and CDR2 SVGAGI (reference sequence). CDR3 length: 15 amino acids. CDR3 region: CASSYDSRTVCGYTF. CDR3 nucleotides: TGTGCCAGCAGTTACGATAGCCGCACGGTCTGCGGCTACACCTTC.